This T cell receptor beta chain derives from a study of T cell responses to AZD1222 COVID-19 vaccine. Study-level results: Baseline seropositivity occurred in only a handful of AZD1222 recipients. Compared with day 0, the breadth and depth of the Spike-specific TCR repertoire rose significantly after two doses of AZD1222. Among vaccine-associated CD4 TCRs, coverage spanned spike, with dominance at 160-218 and 743-854. Repertoires were obtained solely post-peak T cell response.

This clone was seen a single time. Its target is not known. The assay was immunoSEQ multiplex PCR, and TCRdb's table has in-frame clones only and misses some. The table records about 110,000 clones, 87% of them present only once. The clonotype originates from an adult in good health. The input for sequencing was peripheral blood, taken on day 0 of AZD1222 vaccination.

The CDR3 region is CASSPTVGRNQPQHF. The DNA for the CDR3 is TGTGCCAGCAGCCCGACAGTGGGTCGCAATCAGCCCCAGCATTTT. J is TRBJ1-5 and V is TRBV7-2, with a tentative D call TRBD1 (5 bases). V lost 5 bases and J 2 bases, leaving 13 bases between the germline ends. Germline loops: CDR1 SGHTA, CDR2 FQGNSA. CDR3 length equals 15 residues.